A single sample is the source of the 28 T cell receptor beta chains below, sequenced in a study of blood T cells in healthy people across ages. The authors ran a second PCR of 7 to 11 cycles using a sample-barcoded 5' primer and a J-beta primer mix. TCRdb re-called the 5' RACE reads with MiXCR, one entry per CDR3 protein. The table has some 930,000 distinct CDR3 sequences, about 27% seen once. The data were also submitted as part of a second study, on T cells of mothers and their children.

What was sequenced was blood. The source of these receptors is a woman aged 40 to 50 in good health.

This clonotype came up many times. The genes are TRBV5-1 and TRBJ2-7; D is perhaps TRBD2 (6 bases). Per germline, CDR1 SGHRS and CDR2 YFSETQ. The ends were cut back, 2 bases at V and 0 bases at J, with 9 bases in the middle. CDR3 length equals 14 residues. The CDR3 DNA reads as TGCGCCAGCAGCTTTCAGACTAGCTCCTACGAGCAGTACTTC. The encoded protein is CASSFQTSSYEQYF.

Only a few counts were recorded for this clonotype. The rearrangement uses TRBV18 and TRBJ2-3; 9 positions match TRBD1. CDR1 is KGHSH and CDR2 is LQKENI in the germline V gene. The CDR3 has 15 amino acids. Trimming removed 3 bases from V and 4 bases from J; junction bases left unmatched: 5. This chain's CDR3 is CASSPSGTGSDTQYF. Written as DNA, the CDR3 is TGTGCCAGCTCACCTTCAGGGACAGGGTCAGATACGCAGTATTTT.

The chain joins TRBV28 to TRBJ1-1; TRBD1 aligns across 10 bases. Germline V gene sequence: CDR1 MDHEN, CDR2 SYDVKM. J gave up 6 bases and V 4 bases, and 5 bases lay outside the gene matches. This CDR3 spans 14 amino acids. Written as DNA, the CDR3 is TGTGCCAGCAGTTCCCGGGACAGGGGATCTGAAGCTTTCTTT. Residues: CASSSRDRGSEAFF.

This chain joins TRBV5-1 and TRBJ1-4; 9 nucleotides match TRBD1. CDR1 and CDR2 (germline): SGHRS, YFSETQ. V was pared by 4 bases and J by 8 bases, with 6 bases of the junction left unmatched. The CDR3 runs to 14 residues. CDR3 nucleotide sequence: TGCGCCAGCAGCGCCGGACAGGGGAGGGAAAAACTGTTTTTT. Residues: CASSAGQGREKLFF.

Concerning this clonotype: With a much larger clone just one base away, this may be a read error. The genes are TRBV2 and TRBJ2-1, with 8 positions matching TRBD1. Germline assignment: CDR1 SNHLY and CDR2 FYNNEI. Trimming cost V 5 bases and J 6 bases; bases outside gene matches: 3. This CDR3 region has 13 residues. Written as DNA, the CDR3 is TGTGCCAGCAGTCAGGACAGGGCCAATGAGCAGTTCTTC. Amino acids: CASSQDRANEQFF.

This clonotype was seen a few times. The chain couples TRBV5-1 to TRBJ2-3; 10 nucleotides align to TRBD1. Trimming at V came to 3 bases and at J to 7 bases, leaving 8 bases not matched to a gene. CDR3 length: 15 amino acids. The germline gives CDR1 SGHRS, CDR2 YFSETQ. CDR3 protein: CASSSVRTGGNTQYF. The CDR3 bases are TGCGCCAGCAGCTCCGTCCGGACAGGGGGAAATACGCAGTATTTT.

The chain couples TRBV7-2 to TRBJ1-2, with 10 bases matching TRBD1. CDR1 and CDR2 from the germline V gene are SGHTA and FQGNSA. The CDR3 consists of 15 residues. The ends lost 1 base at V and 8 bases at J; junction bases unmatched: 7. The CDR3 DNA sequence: TGTGCCAGCAGCTTAGAAGGGACAGGGGTCGGAGGCTACACCTTC. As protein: CASSLEGTGVGGYTF.

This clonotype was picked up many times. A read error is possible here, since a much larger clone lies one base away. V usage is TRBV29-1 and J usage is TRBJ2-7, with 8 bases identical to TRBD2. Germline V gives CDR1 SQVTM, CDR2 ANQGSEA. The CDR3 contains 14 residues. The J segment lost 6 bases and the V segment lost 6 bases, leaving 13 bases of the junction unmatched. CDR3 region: CSVSSGTSHREQYF. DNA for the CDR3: TGCAGCGTGAGCTCCGGGACTAGTCACCGCGAGCAGTACTTC.

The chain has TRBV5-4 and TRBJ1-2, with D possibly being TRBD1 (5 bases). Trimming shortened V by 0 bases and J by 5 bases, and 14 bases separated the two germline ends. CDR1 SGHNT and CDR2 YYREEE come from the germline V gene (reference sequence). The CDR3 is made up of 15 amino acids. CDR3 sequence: CASSLGPTREYGYTF. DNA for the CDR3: TGTGCCAGCAGCTTGGGGCCCACCAGGGAATATGGCTACACCTTC.

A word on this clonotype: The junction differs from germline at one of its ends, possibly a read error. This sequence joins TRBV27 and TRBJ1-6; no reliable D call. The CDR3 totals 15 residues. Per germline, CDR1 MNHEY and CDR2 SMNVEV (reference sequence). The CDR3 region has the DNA TGTGCCAGCAGTTTGGAGGGTTACTATAATTCGCCCCCCCACTTT. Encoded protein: CASSLEGYYNSPPHF.

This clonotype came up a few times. The CDR3 sequence is CASSVDLQETQYF. The CDR3 DNA reads TGTGCCAGCAGCGTAGATCTTCAAGAGACCCAGTACTTC. The V call is TRBV9, the J call TRBJ2-5; D gene ambiguous. This CDR3 is 13 amino acids long. Trimming removed 0 bases at V and 2 bases at J, with 5 bases between. CDR1 SGDLS and CDR2 YYNGEE come from the germline V gene. Drawing the rest from reference TRBV9 and TRBJ2-5, the complete variable domain is DSGVTQTPKHLITATGQRVTLRCSPRSGDLSVYWYQQSLDQGLQFLIQYYNGEERAKGNILERFSAQQFPDLHSELNLSSLELGDSALYFCASSVDLQETQYFGPGTRLLVL.

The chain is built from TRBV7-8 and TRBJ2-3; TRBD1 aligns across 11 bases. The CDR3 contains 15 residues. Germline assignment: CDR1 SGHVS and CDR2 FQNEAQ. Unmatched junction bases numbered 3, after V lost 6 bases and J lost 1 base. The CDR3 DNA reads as TGTGCCAGCAGGGACAGGGGGCCCCGCACAGATACGCAGTATTTT. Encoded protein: CASRDRGPRTDTQYF.

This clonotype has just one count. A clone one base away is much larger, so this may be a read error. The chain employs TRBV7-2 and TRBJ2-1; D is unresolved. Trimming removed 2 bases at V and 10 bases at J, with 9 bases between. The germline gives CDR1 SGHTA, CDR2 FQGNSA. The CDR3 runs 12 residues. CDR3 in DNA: TGTGCCAGCAGCTTATTACTCTACGAGCAGTTCTTC. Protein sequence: CASSLLLYEQFF. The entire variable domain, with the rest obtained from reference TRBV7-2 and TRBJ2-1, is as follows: GAGVSQSPSNKVTEKGKDVELRCDPISGHTALYWYRQSLGQGLEFLIYFQGNSAPDKSGLPSDRFSAERTGGSVSTLTIQRTQQEDSAVYLCASSLLLYEQFFGPGTRLTVL.

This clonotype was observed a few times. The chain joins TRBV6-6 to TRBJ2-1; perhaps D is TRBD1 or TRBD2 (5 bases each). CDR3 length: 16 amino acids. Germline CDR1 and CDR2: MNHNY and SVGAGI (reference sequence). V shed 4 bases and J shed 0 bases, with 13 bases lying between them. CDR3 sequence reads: CASSLLGRNSYNEQFF. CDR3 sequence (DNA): TGTGCCAGCAGTTTACTGGGACGGAACTCCTACAATGAGCAGTTCTTC.

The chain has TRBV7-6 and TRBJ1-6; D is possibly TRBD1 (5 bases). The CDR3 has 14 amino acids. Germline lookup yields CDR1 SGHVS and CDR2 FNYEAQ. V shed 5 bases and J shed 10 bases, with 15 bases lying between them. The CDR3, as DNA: TGTGCCAGCAGCCCCCAAGGGGATTGGTCACCCCTCCACTTT. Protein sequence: CASSPQGDWSPLHF.

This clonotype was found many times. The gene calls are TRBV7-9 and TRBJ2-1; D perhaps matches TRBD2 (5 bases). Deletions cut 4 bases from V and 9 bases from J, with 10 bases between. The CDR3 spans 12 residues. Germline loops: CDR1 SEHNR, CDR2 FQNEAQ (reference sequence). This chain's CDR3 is CASSYDYLEQFF. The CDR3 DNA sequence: TGTGCCAGCAGCTACGACTACCTTGAGCAGTTCTTC.

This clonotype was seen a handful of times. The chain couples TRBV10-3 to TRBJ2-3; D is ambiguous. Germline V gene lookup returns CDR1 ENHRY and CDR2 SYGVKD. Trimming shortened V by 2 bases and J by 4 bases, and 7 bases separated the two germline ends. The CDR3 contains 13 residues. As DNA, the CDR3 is TGTGCCATCAGTGAGCAGGCCCCAGATACGCAGTATTTT. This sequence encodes CAISEQAPDTQYF.

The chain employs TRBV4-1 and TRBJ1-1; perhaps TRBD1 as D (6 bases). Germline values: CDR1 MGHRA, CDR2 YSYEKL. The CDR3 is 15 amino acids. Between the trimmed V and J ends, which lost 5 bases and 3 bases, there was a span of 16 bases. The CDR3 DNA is TGCGCCAGCAGCTACACAGGGCGTGGAGACACTGAAGCTTTCTTT. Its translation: CASSYTGRGDTEAFF.

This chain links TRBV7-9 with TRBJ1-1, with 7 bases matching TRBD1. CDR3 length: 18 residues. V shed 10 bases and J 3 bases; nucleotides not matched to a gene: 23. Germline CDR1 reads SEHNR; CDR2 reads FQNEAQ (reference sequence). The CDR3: CAIQRVEGARLGYTEAFF. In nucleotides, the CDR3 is TGTGCCATCCAGAGGGTGGAGGGGGCGAGATTGGGTTACACTGAAGCTTTCTTT.

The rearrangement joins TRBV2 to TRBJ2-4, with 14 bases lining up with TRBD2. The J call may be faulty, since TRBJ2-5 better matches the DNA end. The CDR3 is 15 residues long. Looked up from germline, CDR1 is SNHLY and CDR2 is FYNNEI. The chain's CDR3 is CASRARTSGGKTQYF. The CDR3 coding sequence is TGTGCCAGCAGGGCAAGGACTAGCGGGGGGAAGACCCAGTACTTC.

The CDR3 nucleotides read TGTGCCAGCATACCAATCAACCAACGGGGGGACTCCTACAATGAGCAGTTCTTC. Translated: CASIPINQRGDSYNEQFF. The V gene is TRBV6-2 or TRBV6-3, the J gene TRBJ2-1, with 7 positions matching TRBD2. Germline loops: CDR1 MNHEY, CDR2 SVGEGT. The CDR3 contains 18 residues. The V gene end was trimmed by 7 bases and the J gene end by 0 bases; junction bases not matched to a gene: 15.

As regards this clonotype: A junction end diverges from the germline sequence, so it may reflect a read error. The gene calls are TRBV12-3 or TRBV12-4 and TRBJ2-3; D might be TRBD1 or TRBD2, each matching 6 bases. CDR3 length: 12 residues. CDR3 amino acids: CASSGGTDAQYF. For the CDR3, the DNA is TGTGCCAGCAGCGGGGGCACAGATGCGCAGTATTTT.

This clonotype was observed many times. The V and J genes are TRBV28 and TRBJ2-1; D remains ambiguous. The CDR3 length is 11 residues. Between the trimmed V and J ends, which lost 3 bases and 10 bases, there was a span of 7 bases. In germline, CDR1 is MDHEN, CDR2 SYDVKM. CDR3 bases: TGTGCCAGCAGTTTTATGAAGGAGCAGTTCTTC. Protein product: CASSFMKEQFF.

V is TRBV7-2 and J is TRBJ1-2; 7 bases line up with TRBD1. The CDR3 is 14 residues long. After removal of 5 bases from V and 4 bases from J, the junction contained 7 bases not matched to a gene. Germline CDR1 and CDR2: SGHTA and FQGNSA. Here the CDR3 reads CASSPTGFPYGYTF. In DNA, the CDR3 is TGTGCCAGCAGCCCGACAGGGTTCCCCTATGGCTACACCTTC.

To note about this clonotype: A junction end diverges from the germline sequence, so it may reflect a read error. The CDR3 spells CVSTPLGGSGTEAFF. CDR3 nucleotide sequence: TGTGTCAGCACCCCTTTAGGGGGGTCAGGCACTGAAGCTTTCTTT. The chain combines TRBV28 with TRBJ1-1, with D possibly TRBD1 on 6 matching bases. This CDR3 region has 15 residues. Germline loops: CDR1 MDHEN, CDR2 SYDVKM.

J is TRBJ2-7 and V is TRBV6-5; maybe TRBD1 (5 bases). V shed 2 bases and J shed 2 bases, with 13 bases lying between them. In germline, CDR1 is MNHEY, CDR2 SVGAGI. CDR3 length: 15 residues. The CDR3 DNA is TGTGCCAGCAGTTACGTACCAGGGATAACCTACGAGCAGTACTTC. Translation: CASSYVPGITYEQYF.

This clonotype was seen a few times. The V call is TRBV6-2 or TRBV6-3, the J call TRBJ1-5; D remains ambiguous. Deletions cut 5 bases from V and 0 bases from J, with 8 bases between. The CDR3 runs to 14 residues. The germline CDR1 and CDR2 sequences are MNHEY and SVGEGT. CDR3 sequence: CASSAFGSNQPQHF. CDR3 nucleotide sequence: TGTGCCAGCAGTGCCTTCGGTAGCAATCAGCCCCAGCATTTT.

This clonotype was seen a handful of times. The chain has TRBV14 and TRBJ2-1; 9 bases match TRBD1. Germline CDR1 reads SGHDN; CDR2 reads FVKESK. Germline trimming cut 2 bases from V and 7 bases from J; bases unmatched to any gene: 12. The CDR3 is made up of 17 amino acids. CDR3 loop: CASSQYWDRVLKNEQFF. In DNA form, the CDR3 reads TGTGCCAGCAGCCAATATTGGGACAGGGTGTTGAAGAATGAGCAGTTCTTC.